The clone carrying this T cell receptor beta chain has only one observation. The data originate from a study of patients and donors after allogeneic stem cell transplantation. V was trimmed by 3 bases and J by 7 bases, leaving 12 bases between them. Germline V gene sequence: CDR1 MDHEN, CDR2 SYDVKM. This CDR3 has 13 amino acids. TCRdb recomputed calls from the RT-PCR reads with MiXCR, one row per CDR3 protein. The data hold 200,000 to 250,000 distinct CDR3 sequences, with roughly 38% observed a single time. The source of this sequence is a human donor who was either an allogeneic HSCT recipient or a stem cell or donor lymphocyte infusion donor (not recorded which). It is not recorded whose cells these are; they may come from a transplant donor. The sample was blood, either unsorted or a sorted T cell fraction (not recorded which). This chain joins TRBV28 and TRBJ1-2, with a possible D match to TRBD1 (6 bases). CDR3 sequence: CASSLDYRAGYTF. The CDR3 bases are TGTGCCAGCAGTTTGGACTACAGGGCTGGCTACACCTTC.